The sequence of this TCR beta chain was determined in a study of OX40 agonist ivuxolimab in advanced cancers. Across the study: One patient with hepatocellular carcinoma and two with cutaneous melanoma, three in all, had partial responses.

Sequenced by immunoSEQ multiplex PCR; TCRdb stores in-frame clones only, minus some. The profile covers tens of thousands of clones, with 92% appearing a single time and 10% taken by the ten largest. Of note for this clone: The antigen remains undetermined.

With 3 bases clipped from V and 1 base from J, the junction kept 3 bases outside the gene matches. CDR3 length equals 15 residues. CDR1 LGHNA and CDR2 YSLEER come from the germline V gene. Points from the study as a whole: Within 6 weeks, CD4+ and CD8+ blood T cells expanded clonally at 0.1 to 3.0 mg/kg. Antigens targeted by the expanded peripheral T cells were not determined.

Autoimmune disease history or systemic immunosuppression led to patients being barred. The origin of this receptor is an adult with an advanced solid tumor such as melanoma, head and neck, liver or kidney cancer. Material: CD4+ or CD8+ T cells sorted from blood, obtained in a trial of the OX40 agonist ivuxolimab. The chain uses TRBV4-3 and TRBJ1-1; 9 bases are a match to TRBD1. Written as DNA, the CDR3 is TGCGCCAGCAGCCACGGGACAGGGAAGAACACTGAAGCTTTCTTT. Translated: CASSHGTGKNTEAFF.